These 16 T cell receptor beta chains came from one sample sequenced in a study of cytomegalovirus exposure and HLA in healthy donors. Use of 60 Vbeta and 13 Jbeta primers characterized the PCR. This table comes from immunoSEQ multiplex PCR, and its TCRdb copy is limited to in-frame clones, with some not included. The sample carries roughly 120,000 clones, roughly four fifths recorded once. Specimen: PBMCs. These receptors were collected from a male donor in good health and CMV-seropositive.

V gene TRBV6-4 combines with J gene TRBJ1-2; TRBD1 aligns across 11 bases. V was clipped by 5 bases and J by 7 bases; unmatched bases: 3. The CDR3 covers 13 residues. Germline lookup yields CDR1 MRHNA and CDR2 SNTAGT. CDR3 in DNA: TGTGCCAGCAGTACCGGGACAGGGGGTGGCTACACCTTC. Protein product: CASSTGTGGGYTF.

The V call is TRBV5-1, the J call TRBJ2-3; TRBD1 aligns across 9 bases. The CDR3 is 16 residues long. The germline CDR1 and CDR2 sequences are SGHRS and YFSETQ. With V trimmed by 4 bases and J by 1 base, 7 bases remained unmatched. CDR3 sequence reads: CASSGNRDRGTDTQYF. CDR3 DNA: TGCGCCAGCAGCGGAAACCGGGACAGGGGCACAGATACGCAGTATTTT.

The rearrangement uses TRBV6-5 and TRBJ1-5, with D perhaps matching TRBD1 (5 bases). V was clipped by 5 bases and J by 6 bases, with 11 bases between them. CDR1 is MNHEY, CDR2 SVGAGI, per germline. This CDR3 is 13 amino acids long. The CDR3 region is CASSQGSGQPQHF. The DNA for the CDR3 is TGTGCCAGCAGTCAGGGTTCGGGTCAGCCCCAGCATTTT.

The rearrangement links TRBV7-3 to TRBJ2-3; 8 bases line up with TRBD1. CDR3 size: 13 residues. V was pared by 4 bases and J by 7 bases, with 4 bases of the junction left unmatched. Per the germline V gene, CDR1 is SGHTA and CDR2 is FQGTGA. CDR3 region: CASSSDRGNTQYF. The CDR3 nucleotides read TGTGCCAGCAGCTCTGACAGGGGAAATACGCAGTATTTT.

The chain recombines TRBV11-3 with TRBJ2-7, with D maybe TRBD2 (6 bases). The CDR3 extends over 18 amino acids. V was pared by 0 bases and J by 7 bases, with 25 bases between. The germline V gene encodes CDR1 SGHNT and CDR2 YENEEA. CDR3 region: CASSLEGRRDSATVEQYF. The CDR3 bases are TGTGCCAGCAGCTTAGAAGGAAGGAGGGATTCTGCTACAGTGGAGCAGTACTTC.

The chain carries TRBV28 and TRBJ2-5, with 8 bases aligning to TRBD1. V was clipped by 2 bases and J by 5 bases; unmatched bases: 7. Germline V gene data show CDR1 as MDHEN and CDR2 as SYDVKM. The CDR3 sequence is 15 residues long. CDR3 loop: CASSLRGAGGETQYF. Written as DNA, the CDR3 is TGTGCCAGCAGTTTAAGGGGAGCAGGGGGCGAGACCCAGTACTTC.

For this clone: At one end the junction does not follow the germline gene, possibly because of a read error. The genes are TRBV18 and TRBJ2-5; D is perhaps TRBD2 (5 bases). Per germline, CDR1 KGHSH and CDR2 LQKENI. The length of the CDR3 is 13 residues. The DNA for the CDR3 is TGTACCAGCTCACCCTGGGGAGAAGAGACCCAGTACTTC. Translation: CTSSPWGEETQYF.

This clone was detected only once. The chain combines TRBV5-4 with TRBJ2-3; 7 bases agree with TRBD2. The CDR3 loop spans 17 amino acids. V trimming: 3 bases; J trimming: 0 bases; junction bases outside the gene matches: 10. Germline CDR1 and CDR2: SGHNT and YYREEE (reference sequence). The CDR3 protein is CASSYPIAGASTDTQYF. CDR3 nucleotide sequence: TGTGCCAGCAGCTATCCAATCGCGGGAGCAAGCACAGATACGCAGTATTTT.

The chain uses TRBV28 and TRBJ2-2; 13 bases line up with TRBD2. V gave up 10 bases and J gave up 5 bases; unmatched junction bases: 7. The V gene's germline CDR1 is MDHEN and CDR2 SYDVKM. This CDR3 contains 15 residues. Here the CDR3 reads CATLGLAGATGELFF. In DNA, the CDR3 is TGTGCCACACTCGGACTAGCGGGAGCAACCGGGGAGCTGTTTTTT.

This sequence joins TRBV11-2 and TRBJ2-3; 13 bases match TRBD2. CDR3 length equals 15 residues. CDR1 is SGHAT and CDR2 is FQNNGV in the germline V gene. The trim removed 3 bases at V and 4 bases at J, leaving 1 base unmatched. The CDR3: CASSLGLAGSDTQYF. For the CDR3, the DNA is TGTGCCAGCAGCTTGGGACTAGCGGGATCAGATACGCAGTATTTT.

This rearrangement joins TRBV6-5 to TRBJ1-1, with a tentative D call TRBD1 (6 bases). With 4 bases removed from V and 1 base from J, the gap between germline ends came to 10 bases. Germline CDR1 is MNHEY and CDR2 is SVGAGI. The CDR3 has 14 residues. CDR3 bases: TGTGCCAGCAGTTTCCCGGACAGGAACACTGAAGCTTTCTTT. Translating it yields CASSFPDRNTEAFF.

The chain combines TRBV7-9 with TRBJ2-5; TRBD1 aligns across 7 bases. The DNA end is more similar to TRBJ2-7, so the J call may be wrong. The CDR3 loop spans 16 amino acids. Germline loops: CDR1 SEHNR, CDR2 FQNEAQ (reference sequence). The CDR3 DNA reads as TGTGCCAGCAGCCCGTTCAGGGGGAGTTCCTCTTACGAGCAGTACTTC. It yields the protein CASSPFRGSSSYEQYF.

The chain employs TRBV30 and TRBJ2-7; 9 bases agree with TRBD1. V lost 3 bases to trimming and J lost 7 bases; unmatched junction nucleotides: 7. The CDR3 has 13 amino acids. Germline CDR1 and CDR2: GTSNPN and SVGIG (reference sequence). CDR3 bases: TGTGCCTGGAGCTCCGGGACAGGGAGTGAGCAGTACTTC. Protein product: CAWSSGTGSEQYF.

This chain connects TRBV18 to TRBJ2-1; 9 bases fit TRBD2. Germline assignment: CDR1 KGHSH and CDR2 LQKENI. CDR3 length: 15 amino acids. The V segment lost 3 bases and the J segment 9 bases; nucleotides outside the gene matches: 9. The DNA for the CDR3 is TGTGCCAGCTCACCTATAGCGGGAGACGTGGTTGAGCAGTTCTTC. Translated, it gives CASSPIAGDVVEQFF.

The DNA for the CDR3 is TGTGCCAGCAGTTGGGACGGGACTAGCTCTGGAAACACCATATATTTT. It yields the protein CASSWDGTSSGNTIYF. The chain recombines TRBV6-5 with TRBJ1-3; tentative D call: TRBD1 (5 bases). Germline loops: CDR1 MNHEY, CDR2 SVGAGI. The V end was cut by 4 bases, the J end by 0 bases, with 13 bases between. This CDR3 contains 16 residues.

The gene calls are TRBV29-1 and TRBJ1-4; D ambiguous. CDR1 and CDR2 from the germline V gene are SQVTM and ANQGSEA. V was cut by 5 bases and J by 2 bases, with 15 bases left in between. The CDR3 loop spans 15 amino acids. The CDR3 reads CSVLVPGGTNEKLFF. In DNA, the CDR3 is TGCAGCGTTTTAGTCCCGGGAGGGACTAATGAAAAACTGTTTTTT.